Included here is one TCR beta chain sequence, with context. The target antigen is unknown. These data belong to a study of CXCR3-negative and CXCR3-positive naive CD8 T cells. Study-level results: When CXCR3-positive naive cells were set against CXCR3-negative naive cells, the former had more hydrophobic TRB CDR3s. Most assays were run on fresh PBMCs (CXCR3 expression partially decreased after cryopreservation). Each naive subset displayed comparably high diversity, whereas memory CD8+ cells displayed much lower diversity.

CDR1 SEHNR and CDR2 FQNEAQ come from the germline V gene (reference sequence). The CDR3 runs to 13 residues. Through 5' RACE with UMI labels, the TRB cDNA libraries were prepared. TCRdb re-called the 5' RACE reads and gives one entry per CDR3 protein, without DNA. Its clone listing holds about 130,000 distinct CDR3 sequences. The sample taken for sequencing was naive CXCR3+ CD8+ T cells from blood. The subset here: CD45RO-CCR7+CD27+CD95- naive CD8+ T cells expressing CXCR3 (TNR3+). The J gene is TRBJ2-7, the V gene TRBV7-9; TCRdb proposes TRBD1, but this gene call is untestable without DNA. The sequence was collected from a human donor in good health. Some clones in this sample may be carry-over from other donors' samples. CDR3: CASSQTGSYEQYF.